The 32 T cell receptor beta chains below all came from one sample that was sequenced in a study of CD8+CD57+ T cells in acquired aplastic anemia. TCR beta VDJ and CDR3 were profiled, and genomic DNA was the template. From the reads, TCRdb called clonotypes with MiXCR, one entry per CDR3 protein. This table holds about 41,000 distinct CDR3 sequences, under 80% found once. It was patients with CD8+CD57+ cell expansion by flow cytometry who were chosen for sequencing. What was sequenced was sorted CD4+, CD8+, or CD8+CD57+ T cells (not recorded which) from PBMCs. These receptors came from a human donor with aplastic anemia.

The chain uses TRBV15 and TRBJ2-7; TRBD1 agrees at 7 bases. This CDR3 region has 13 residues. Germline assignment: CDR1 LNHNV and CDR2 YYDKDF (reference sequence). V shed 11 bases, J shed 3 bases, and the junction held 10 bases outside the gene matches. CDR3 nucleotides: TGTGCCCGGGACAGCGAAGGAGTCTACGAGCAGTACTTC. Its translation is CARDSEGVYEQYF.

The rearrangement joins TRBV15 to TRBJ2-2; D unclear. From germline, CDR1 is LNHNV and CDR2 YYDKDF (reference sequence). V lost 10 bases and J lost 5, with 8 bases in between. The CDR3 is made up of 11 amino acids. The CDR3 region is CASSATGELFF. In DNA form, the CDR3 reads TGTGCCAGCAGTGCAACCGGGGAGCTGTTTTTT.

The chain's CDR3 is CASRPGPWGTEAFF. In DNA form, the CDR3 reads TGTGCCAGCAGGCCAGGGCCCTGGGGCACTGAAGCTTTCTTT. This chain connects TRBV6-1 to TRBJ1-1; perhaps TRBD1 as D (5 bases). CDR1 is MNHNS and CDR2 is SASEGT in the germline V gene. Trimming removed 6 bases from V and 4 bases from J, with 15 bases in between. The CDR3 runs 14 residues.

A remark on this clonotype: A read error may explain this, as a much larger clone is one base away. The CDR3 loop is CASSPGGTQYF. CDR3 bases: TGTGCCAGCAGCCCTGGTGGGACCCAGTACTTC. The genes are TRBV7-6 and TRBJ2-5, with D uncertain. V was trimmed by 5 bases and J by 7 bases, leaving 8 bases between them. The germline V gene has CDR1 SGHVS and CDR2 FNYEAQ. This CDR3 is 11 amino acids long.

Details on this clonotype: Since the CDR3 does not end with the conserved phenylalanine or tryptophan, this likely comes from a read error. J is TRBJ1-1 and V is TRBV11-2, with no clear D. CDR3 length equals 13 residues. Trimming removed 3 bases from V and 3 bases from J, with 8 bases in between. Germline V CDR1 and CDR2: SGHAT, FQNNGV. In DNA form, the CDR3 reads TGTGCCAGCAGCTTCAAACTAGACACTGAAGCTTTCCTT. Amino acids: CASSFKLDTEAFL.

Ten or more counts support this clonotype. V and J are TRBV7-8 and TRBJ1-1, with D unclear. Germline V gives CDR1 SGHVS, CDR2 FQNEAQ. The CDR3 length is 15 residues. Trimming left V 4 bases short and J 0 bases short, with 12 bases between. CDR3 bases: TGTGCCAGCAGCTCTTCCGCAGCCATGAACACTGAAGCTTTCTTT. Translation: CASSSSAAMNTEAFF.

The CDR3 here is CAISDAQSSNYGYTF. The CDR3 DNA sequence: TGTGCCATCAGTGATGCGCAGTCGTCTAACTATGGCTACACCTTC. This sequence joins TRBV10-3 and TRBJ1-2; D is uncertain. CDR3 length: 15 residues. V lost 3 bases and J lost 0, with 11 bases in between. The germline V gene has CDR1 ENHRY and CDR2 SYGVKD.

The V call is TRBV10-3, the J call TRBJ2-5; 7 bases match TRBD2. The CDR3 is made up of 14 amino acids. Germline assignment: CDR1 ENHRY and CDR2 SYGVKD. V dropped 5 bases and J dropped 3; count of bases not matched to a gene: 6. The CDR3 DNA is TGTGCCATCAGTAGGAGTCTAGCGGAAGAGACCCAGTACTTC. Protein product: CAISRSLAEETQYF.

V is TRBV7-2 and J is TRBJ2-7; D is ambiguous. Trimming took off 5 bases at V and 1 base at J, with 12 bases between the two ends. CDR3 length: 14 amino acids. The germline CDR1 and CDR2 sequences are SGHTA and FQGNSA. The CDR3 region has the DNA TGTGCCAGCAGCCTTCACAGAGCTTCCTACGAGCAGTACTTC. It codes for CASSLHRASYEQYF.

This clonotype was recorded at least ten times. The J gene is TRBJ2-7, the V gene TRBV9; 10 nucleotides match TRBD2. Germline loops: CDR1 SGDLS, CDR2 YYNGEE. The CDR3 covers 15 residues. J was trimmed by 2 bases and V by 4 bases; bases with no gene match: 6. The CDR3 DNA reads TGTGCCAGCAGCCCAAGACTAGCGGGTACCTACGAGCAGTACTTC. It yields the protein CASSPRLAGTYEQYF.

A word on this clonotype: At one end, the junction sequence differs from germline, possibly due to a read error. The chain recombines TRBV7-9 with TRBJ1-1; 10 nucleotides line up with TRBD1. From germline, CDR1 is SEHNR and CDR2 FQNEAQ (reference sequence). The CDR3 is made up of 15 amino acids. The CDR3 DNA sequence: TGCGCCAGCAGCGGTACTGGGACAGGGGCCGCAGAAGCTTTCTTT. It translates to CASSGTGTGAAEAFF.

The chain has TRBV7-6 and TRBJ2-1; possibly TRBD1 or TRBD2 for D (5 bases each). From germline, CDR1 is SGHVS and CDR2 FNYEAQ. The V end was cut by 1 base, the J end by 9 bases, with 10 bases between. The length of the CDR3 is 13 residues. The CDR3 loop reads CASSLGGGGEQFF. The DNA for the CDR3 is TGTGCCAGCAGCTTAGGGGGTGGGGGTGAGCAGTTCTTC.

This chain uses TRBV5-1 with TRBJ2-5; D perhaps matches TRBD1 (6 bases). From germline, CDR1 is SGHRS and CDR2 YFSETQ. Between the trimmed V and J ends, which lost 3 bases and 1 base, there was a span of 19 bases. This CDR3 comprises 17 residues. The CDR3 is CASSWGQGRVTQETQYF. CDR3 DNA: TGCGCCAGCAGCTGGGGGCAGGGTAGGGTGACCCAAGAGACCCAGTACTTC.

With regard to this clonotype: Germline and junction disagree at one end, which may indicate a read error. This chain uses TRBV10-2 with TRBJ2-3; no definite D call. This CDR3 comprises 12 residues. In germline, CDR1 is WSHSY, CDR2 SAAADI. CDR3 amino acids: CASSFERDTQYF. CDR3 sequence (DNA): TGTGCCAGCAGCTTTGAGAGGGATACGCAGTATTTT.

This clonotype was detected many times. The CDR3 loop reads CASSASGTSGEQYF. In DNA form, the CDR3 reads TGTGCCAGCAGCGCCTCGGGGACTAGTGGCGAGCAGTACTTC. J is TRBJ2-7 and V is TRBV9, with TRBD2 matching over 8 bases. CDR1 is SGDLS and CDR2 is YYNGEE in the germline V gene. Unmatched junction bases numbered 8, after V lost 3 bases and J lost 6 bases. This CDR3 is built from 14 residues.

The V and J genes are TRBV20-1 and TRBJ1-5, with D unclear. Per germline, CDR1 DFQATT and CDR2 SNEGSKA (reference sequence). The CDR3 totals 13 residues. With 2 bases removed from V and 0 bases from J, the gap between germline ends came to 5 bases. The CDR3 nucleotides read TGCAGTGCTAGATCGGATAGCAATCAGCCCCAGCATTTT. It encodes CSARSDSNQPQHF.

The rearrangement joins TRBV6-1 to TRBJ1-6; D remains ambiguous. The germline V gene encodes CDR1 MNHNS and CDR2 SASEGT. This CDR3 region has 13 residues. The germline V and J ends were trimmed by 1 base and 9 bases, with 7 bases remaining between them. Here the CDR3 DNA reads TGTGCCAGCAGTGAAGTTAGGGTTTCACCCCTCCACTTT. Encoded protein: CASSEVRVSPLHF.

This clonotype showed up just once. This chain connects TRBV2 to TRBJ2-1; TRBD1 matches at 7 bases. The CDR3 totals 13 residues. Germline V lookup: CDR1 SNHLY, CDR2 FYNNEI. V was clipped by 6 bases and J by 8 bases; unmatched bases: 7. CDR3 nucleotides: TGTGCCAGCAGGACAGGGCATAAGTATGAGCAGTTCTTC. Translated, it gives CASRTGHKYEQFF.

This clonotype was found many times. The chain joins TRBV6-1 to TRBJ2-7, with 8 bases lining up with TRBD1. J lost 0 bases, V lost 6 bases, and 10 bases had no gene match. The CDR3 runs to 16 residues. Germline-derived CDR1 and CDR2 are MNHNS and SASEGT. CDR3: CASSFPGTGDSYEQYF. The CDR3 DNA reads TGTGCCAGCAGCTTTCCCGGGACAGGCGACTCCTACGAGCAGTACTTC.

This clonotype has only one observation. V usage is TRBV7-6 and J usage is TRBJ1-1; D is unresolved. From germline, CDR1 is SGHVS and CDR2 FNYEAQ. V lost 3 bases, J lost 1 base, and 9 bases lay in between. The CDR3 covers 14 residues. CDR3 residues: CASSLGGANTEAFF. CDR3 DNA sequence: TGTGCCAGCAGCTTGGGCGGAGCGAACACTGAAGCTTTCTTT.

This clonotype was seen more than once but under ten times. The chain's CDR3 is CASSETGGFGNTIYF. The CDR3 nucleotides read TGTGCCAGCAGTGAGACAGGGGGCTTTGGAAACACCATATATTTT. V is TRBV28 and J is TRBJ1-3; 10 nucleotides line up with TRBD1. CDR3 length: 15 amino acids. The J segment lost 3 bases and the V segment lost 5 bases, leaving 4 bases of the junction unmatched. Germline V CDR1 and CDR2: MDHEN, SYDVKM.

The genes are TRBV15 and TRBJ1-6, with TRBD1 matching 8 bases. The CDR3 contains 15 residues. Germline assignment: CDR1 LNHNV and CDR2 YYDKDF (reference sequence). Losses at the gene ends were 4 bases for V and 8 bases for J; bases not matched to a gene: 7. DNA of the CDR3: TGTGCCACCAGCATAACGACAGGGGCGGATTCACCCCTCCACTTT. Translated: CATSITTGADSPLHF.

This chain connects TRBV14 to TRBJ2-2; 7 nucleotides match TRBD1. The CDR3 loop spans 17 amino acids. Trimming took 4 bases from V and 6 from J; bases not matched to a gene: 14. Germline V gene sequence: CDR1 SGHDN, CDR2 FVKESK. The CDR3 reads CASSPSRWTGKSGELFF. The CDR3 DNA follows: TGTGCCAGCAGCCCGAGCAGGTGGACAGGCAAGTCCGGGGAGCTGTTTTTT.

The chain combines TRBV11-1 with TRBJ1-2; the D is unclear. V lost 9 bases and J 0 bases, leaving 20 bases between the germline ends. The CDR3 sequence is 16 residues long. Germline V gene sequence: CDR1 SGHAT, CDR2 FQDESV (reference sequence). This CDR3 is CASSIGKGTSNYGYTF. The CDR3 region has the DNA TGTGCCAGTAGTATCGGTAAAGGAACGTCTAACTATGGCTACACCTTC.

This clonotype showed up just a few times. The rearrangement links TRBV15 to TRBJ2-5; maybe TRBD2 (6 bases). Trimming shortened V by 3 bases and J by 4 bases, and 12 bases separated the two germline ends. The CDR3 totals 14 residues. The germline gives CDR1 LNHNV, CDR2 YYDKDF (reference sequence). The CDR3 DNA reads TGTGCCACCAGCAGCTTACGGGGAGGAGAGACCCAGTACTTC. Translating gives CATSSLRGGETQYF.

J is TRBJ1-5 and V is TRBV24-1; tentatively, D is TRBD1 (6 bases). The CDR3 length is 14 residues. The ends were cut back, 3 bases at V and 8 bases at J, with 13 bases in the middle. Germline CDR1 and CDR2: KGHDR and SFDVKD. CDR3 region: CATSDHGQTKPQHF. The CDR3 DNA follows: TGTGCCACCAGTGATCACGGACAGACCAAGCCCCAGCATTTT.

The V call is TRBV2, the J call TRBJ1-1; D possibly corresponds to TRBD1 (5 bases). The CDR3 has 12 residues. Germline loops: CDR1 SNHLY, CDR2 FYNNEI. The germline V and J ends were trimmed by 6 bases and 6 bases, with 11 bases remaining between them. CDR3 residues: CASRQGGSEAFF. In DNA, the CDR3 is TGTGCCAGCAGGCAGGGTGGGTCTGAAGCTTTCTTT.

This clonotype was counted many times. J is TRBJ2-1 and V is TRBV9; the D is unclear. Germline lookup yields CDR1 SGDLS and CDR2 YYNGEE. This CDR3 is 15 amino acids long. Trimming stripped 0 bases from V and 2 bases from J, with 9 bases between. In nucleotides, the CDR3 is TGTGCCAGCAGCGTAGGTGGGAACCCCTACAATGAGCAGTTCTTC. It codes for CASSVGGNPYNEQFF.

This clonotype is large by share. The chain's CDR3 is CASSVGTGGYGTEAFF. In DNA, the CDR3 is TGCGCCAGCAGCGTGGGGACAGGGGGGTACGGCACTGAAGCTTTCTTT. The chain recombines TRBV5-1 with TRBJ1-1; 11 bases are shared with TRBD1. Germline-derived CDR1 and CDR2 are SGHRS and YFSETQ. CDR3 length: 16 residues. V gave up 4 bases and J gave up 4 bases; unmatched junction bases: 9.

This clonotype was counted at least ten times. The rearrangement uses TRBV7-9 and TRBJ1-1; D is unclear. Germline CDR1 and CDR2: SEHNR and FQNEAQ (reference sequence). V was trimmed by 1 base and J by 6 bases, leaving 15 bases between them. CDR3 size: 15 residues. The DNA for the CDR3 is TGTGCCAGCAGCTTAGATCCCTCTGGGGAACCTGAAGCTTTCTTT. Translating gives CASSLDPSGEPEAFF.

V gene TRBV10-1 combines with J gene TRBJ2-5; TRBD1 is a possible D gene (5 bases). V was pared by 0 bases and J by 2 bases, with 7 bases between. CDR1 WNHNN and CDR2 SYGVQD come from the germline V gene (reference sequence). The CDR3 has 14 residues. In DNA form, the CDR3 reads TGCGCCAGCAGTGAGTCGAGACAGCAAGAGACCCAGTACTTC. Protein sequence: CASSESRQQETQYF.

V gene TRBV12-3 or TRBV12-4 combines with J gene TRBJ1-2; a possible D gene is TRBD1 (6 bases). Trimming removed 6 bases at V and 7 bases at J, with 6 bases between. CDR3 length: 10 residues. The CDR3 DNA follows: TGTGCCAGCAGAGGGGGTGGCTACACCTTC. The encoded protein is CASRGGGYTF.